The source of this TCR beta chain is a study of T cell responses to AZD1222 COVID-19 vaccine. The CDR3 runs 17 residues. From germline, CDR1 is SSHAT and CDR2 FNYEAQ (reference sequence). The method was immunoSEQ multiplex PCR; TCRdb's version includes in-frame clones alone and lacks a portion of them. The table shows roughly 86,000 clones, with less than 85% occurring only once. Comments on this clone: Its specificity is not known. One end of the junction fails to match germline, which may point to a read error.

Study results and limitations: Repertoires were collected only later (after the peak T cell response had occurred).

The clonotype originates from an adult who received the AZD1222 COVID-19 vaccine. This material consisted of peripheral blood, taken 28 days after the second AZD1222 dose. This chain connects TRBV7-7 to TRBJ2-3; D perhaps matches TRBD1 (5 bases). Written as DNA, the CDR3 is TGTGCTAGCAGCTTAGACGGAACAGGCCAGAGCACAGATACGCAGTATTTT. Translated, it gives CASSLDGTGQSTDTQYF.